Presented here are 7 T cell receptor beta chains from one specimen sequenced in a study of blood T cell repertoires in COVID-19. The data were produced by immunoSEQ multiplex PCR, yet TCRdb's version contains in-frame clones alone and is incomplete. The table includes 60,000 to 85,000 clones, roughly nine tenths detected once. Sequencing was done on a sample of peripheral blood. The receptors were gathered from a woman between 45 and 65 years old with active COVID-19.

CDR3 coding DNA: TGCGCCAGCAGCCAAGATGGACAGGGGGGAGAGACCCAGTACTTC. Translating it yields CASSQDGQGGETQYF. This chain connects TRBV4-1 to TRBJ2-5; the match to TRBD1 covers 10 bases. V was pared by 0 bases and J by 4 bases, with 2 bases of the junction left unmatched. Germline V gene sequence: CDR1 MGHRA, CDR2 YSYEKL. The CDR3 is 15 residues long.

The chain is built from TRBV28 and TRBJ2-5, with D perhaps TRBD2 (5 bases). The V gene's germline CDR1 is MDHEN and CDR2 SYDVKM. The CDR3 is 14 amino acids. Trimming removed 2 bases at V and 5 bases at J, with 12 bases between. The CDR3 here is CASSLGGLAETQYF. In DNA form, the CDR3 reads TGTGCCAGCAGTTTAGGAGGTTTGGCGGAGACCCAGTACTTC.

This chain uses TRBV7-9 with TRBJ2-5; 11 bases align to TRBD1. CDR1 is SEHNR and CDR2 is FQNEAQ in the germline V gene (reference sequence). The CDR3 has 14 amino acids. J gave up 5 bases and V 8 bases, and 7 bases lay outside the gene matches. The CDR3, as DNA: TGTGCCAGCGGTGGACAGGGGGCTTTTGAGACCCAGTACTTC. This encodes CASGGQGAFETQYF.

The V call is TRBV24-1, the J call TRBJ2-1; possible D gene TRBD2, 5 bases. CDR3 length: 16 amino acids. The V end lost 5 bases, the J end lost 1 base, and 14 bases lay between the germline ends. The germline V gene encodes CDR1 KGHDR and CDR2 SFDVKD. CDR3 in amino acids: CATSAHLGESYNEQFF. CDR3 coding DNA: TGTGCCACCAGTGCCCATCTCGGGGAGTCCTACAATGAGCAGTTCTTC.

The V gene is TRBV27, the J gene TRBJ1-1; 8 bases map to TRBD1. The CDR3 totals 16 residues. The V gene's germline CDR1 is MNHEY and CDR2 SMNVEV (reference sequence). V lost 5 bases and J lost 0; bases outside the gene matches: 8. In DNA form, the CDR3 reads TGTGCCAGCAGTGTGACAGGGGAAGGAATGAACACTGAAGCTTTCTTT. Protein product: CASSVTGEGMNTEAFF.

This clone was seen a few times. This chain connects TRBV2 to TRBJ1-5, with 7 bases aligning to TRBD1. CDR1 is SNHLY, CDR2 FYNNEI, per germline. The CDR3 length is 14 residues. V dropped 4 bases and J dropped 6; count of bases not matched to a gene: 6. The CDR3, as DNA: TGTGCCAGCAGTGGGACGGCAGGGGGTCAGCCCCAGCATTTT. Translated: CASSGTAGGQPQHF.

The chain uses TRBV5-1 and TRBJ2-3; D uncertain. V was shortened by 0 bases and J by 7 bases, with 9 bases between the two germline ends. Germline V gives CDR1 SGHRS, CDR2 YFSETQ. The CDR3 spans 13 residues. The CDR3 spells CASSLVFQNTQYF. The CDR3 DNA reads as TGCGCCAGCAGCTTGGTGTTCCAGAATACGCAGTATTTT.